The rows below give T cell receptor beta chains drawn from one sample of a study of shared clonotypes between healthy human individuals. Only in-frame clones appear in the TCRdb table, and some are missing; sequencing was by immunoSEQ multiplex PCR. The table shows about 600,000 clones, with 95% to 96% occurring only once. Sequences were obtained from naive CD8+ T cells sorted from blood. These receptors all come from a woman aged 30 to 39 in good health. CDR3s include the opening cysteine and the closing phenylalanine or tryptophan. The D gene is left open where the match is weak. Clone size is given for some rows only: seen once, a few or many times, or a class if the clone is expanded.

CDR3nt: TGTGCCAGCAGCTTTGGTGCTAGCGGGAGCAGGAATGAGCAGTTCTTC; CDR3aa: CASSFGASGSRNEQFF; abundance: -; j_gene: TRBJ2-1; v_gene: TRBV5-6; d_gene: TRBD2
CDR3nt: TGTGCCAGCAGCGTAGGTACGGGGGCCTACGAGCAGTACTTC; CDR3aa: CASSVGTGAYEQYF; abundance: -; j_gene: TRBJ2-7; v_gene: TRBV9; d_gene: -
CDR3nt: TGTGCCAGCAGCGTAGGACTAGCGGGACTTGAGCAGTTCTTC; CDR3aa: CASSVGLAGLEQFF; abundance: few; j_gene: TRBJ2-1; v_gene: TRBV9; d_gene: TRBD2
CDR3nt: TGTGCCAGCAGCCGGGACTCCAGCTCCTACAATGAGCAGTTCTTC; CDR3aa: CASSRDSSSYNEQFF; abundance: -; j_gene: TRBJ2-1; v_gene: TRBV7-9; d_gene: -
CDR3nt: TGCGCCAGCAGTCGTTCGGGGAAGGGGGCGGACACCGGGGAGCTGTTTTTT; CDR3aa: CASSRSGKGADTGELFF; abundance: -; j_gene: TRBJ2-2; v_gene: TRBV23-1; d_gene: TRBD1
CDR3nt: TGTGCCAGCAGCGTGGGGGATCCCCCCTCTGAGGTGGATACGCAGTATTTT; CDR3aa: CASSVGDPPSEVDTQYF; abundance: -; j_gene: TRBJ2-3; v_gene: TRBV9; d_gene: -
CDR3nt: TGTGCCAGCAGCTTGGATCTAGCGGGAGTCGAGCAGTTCTTC; CDR3aa: CASSLDLAGVEQFF; abundance: -; j_gene: TRBJ2-1; v_gene: TRBV5-8; d_gene: TRBD2
CDR3nt: TGTGCCAGCAGCTTGTTCAGGGGGTTATCCTACGAGCAGTACTTC; CDR3aa: CASSLFRGLSYEQYF; abundance: -; j_gene: TRBJ2-7; v_gene: TRBV5-8; d_gene: TRBD1
CDR3nt: TGTGCCAGTAGTATCTGGGTGAACACTGAAGCTTTCTTT; CDR3aa: CASSIWVNTEAFF; abundance: -; j_gene: TRBJ1-1; v_gene: TRBV19; d_gene: -
CDR3nt: TGTGCCAGCAGCGCCGTGACTAGCGGGCCATTAGATACGCAGTATTTT; CDR3aa: CASSAVTSGPLDTQYF; abundance: -; j_gene: TRBJ2-3; v_gene: TRBV9; d_gene: TRBD2
CDR3nt: TGTGCCAGCAGCTTGGCGGCAGGCAACTATGGCTACACCTTC; CDR3aa: CASSLAAGNYGYTF; abundance: -; j_gene: TRBJ1-2; v_gene: TRBV5-6; d_gene: -
CDR3nt: TGTGCCAGCAGCCAACAATTGGGCAATGAGCAGTTCTTC; CDR3aa: CASSQQLGNEQFF; abundance: -; j_gene: TRBJ2-1; v_gene: TRBV7-9; d_gene: -
CDR3nt: TGTGCCAGCAGCTGGACAGGGACCTACGAGCAGTACTTC; CDR3aa: CASSWTGTYEQYF; abundance: few; j_gene: TRBJ2-7; v_gene: TRBV5-4; d_gene: TRBD1
CDR3nt: TGTGCCAGCAGCTTAAGACAGGGGGCCCTCCTCTACGAGCAGTACTTC; CDR3aa: CASSLRQGALLYEQYF; abundance: -; j_gene: TRBJ2-7; v_gene: TRBV7-6; d_gene: TRBD1
CDR3nt: TGTGCCAGCAGTTTGGGGGACAGGGGTTTCGGTTCACCCCTCCACTTT; CDR3aa: CASSLGDRGFGSPLHF; abundance: -; j_gene: TRBJ1-6; v_gene: TRBV28; d_gene: TRBD1
CDR3nt: TGTGCCAGTAGTATAGATCGGGCAGGGGGCAAGCAGCCCCAGCATTTT; CDR3aa: CASSIDRAGGKQPQHF; abundance: once; j_gene: TRBJ1-5; v_gene: TRBV19; d_gene: TRBD1
CDR3nt: TGTGCCAGCAGCTTAAGACTCTACAATGAGCAGTTCTTC; CDR3aa: CASSLRLYNEQFF; abundance: -; j_gene: TRBJ2-1; v_gene: TRBV7-2; d_gene: -
CDR3nt: TGTGCCAGCAGCTTGACAGGGGTCACTGAAGCTTTCTTT; CDR3aa: CASSLTGVTEAFF; abundance: -; j_gene: TRBJ1-1; v_gene: TRBV7-9; d_gene: TRBD1
CDR3nt: TGTGCCAGTAGTACTCTCAATGAGCAGTTCTTC; CDR3aa: CASSTLNEQFF; abundance: -; j_gene: TRBJ2-1; v_gene: TRBV19; d_gene: -
CDR3nt: TGTGCCAGCAGCCCCGAAGCGGGAGAGACCCAGTACTTC; CDR3aa: CASSPEAGETQYF; abundance: -; j_gene: TRBJ2-5; v_gene: TRBV5-6; d_gene: -
CDR3nt: TGTGCCAGCAGTTACTCGGGACAGCCATACGAGCAGTACTTC; CDR3aa: CASSYSGQPYEQYF; abundance: -; j_gene: TRBJ2-7; v_gene: TRBV6-5; d_gene: TRBD1
CDR3nt: TGTGCCAGCAGGGCCAGTGGCCCGAGGGAAACCTACGAGCAGTACTTC; CDR3aa: CASRASGPRETYEQYF; abundance: -; j_gene: TRBJ2-7; v_gene: TRBV2; d_gene: -
CDR3nt: TGTGCCAGCAGCCTAACCGGGACACCGGGCGGGCAGTACTTC; CDR3aa: CASSLTGTPGGQYF; abundance: once; j_gene: TRBJ2-7; v_gene: TRBV27; d_gene: -
CDR3nt: TGTGCCAGCAGTTATACCGGGACTAGCGTAAACGAGCAGTACTTC; CDR3aa: CASSYTGTSVNEQYF; abundance: -; j_gene: TRBJ2-7; v_gene: TRBV27; d_gene: TRBD2
CDR3nt: TGCAGTGCTGGCAGTTGGGAGCAGTACTTC; CDR3aa: CSAGSWEQYF; abundance: -; j_gene: TRBJ2-7; v_gene: TRBV20-1; d_gene: -
CDR3nt: TGTGCCAGTAGTATAGGGACAGGGGAGAATCAGCCCCAGCATTTT; CDR3aa: CASSIGTGENQPQHF; abundance: -; j_gene: TRBJ1-5; v_gene: TRBV19; d_gene: TRBD1
CDR3nt: TGTGCCAGTAGGGATGACAGGGGAAGCTCCTATAATTCACCCCTCCACTTT; CDR3aa: CASRDDRGSSYNSPLHF; abundance: -; j_gene: TRBJ1-6; v_gene: TRBV19; d_gene: TRBD1
CDR3nt: TGTGCCAGCAGCTCCGCCGGGACAGGGAACTACGAGCAGTACTTC; CDR3aa: CASSSAGTGNYEQYF; abundance: once; j_gene: TRBJ2-7; v_gene: TRBV13; d_gene: TRBD1
CDR3nt: TGCGCCAGCAGCTTATCAGGGGGCTATGGCTACACCTTC; CDR3aa: CASSLSGGYGYTF; abundance: -; j_gene: TRBJ1-2; v_gene: TRBV5-1; d_gene: TRBD1
CDR3nt: TGTGCCAGCAGCCGGACAGGGTTCGACCTAGTTGGAAACACCATATATTTT; CDR3aa: CASSRTGFDLVGNTIYF; abundance: -; j_gene: TRBJ1-3; v_gene: TRBV27; d_gene: TRBD1
CDR3nt: TGTGCCAGCAGTTTATCGTCAGCCCATCAGCCCCAGCATTTT; CDR3aa: CASSLSSAHQPQHF; abundance: few; j_gene: TRBJ1-5; v_gene: TRBV27; d_gene: -
CDR3nt: TGTGCCAGCAGCGCAGGGGGGAGTAATGAGCAGTTCTTC; CDR3aa: CASSAGGSNEQFF; abundance: -; j_gene: TRBJ2-1; v_gene: TRBV9; d_gene: -
CDR3nt: TGTGCCAGCAGACTGCTCGGTTCCGATTACGAGCAGTACTTC; CDR3aa: CASRLLGSDYEQYF; abundance: -; j_gene: TRBJ2-7; v_gene: TRBV27; d_gene: -
CDR3nt: TGCGCCAGCAGCCAAGGGACAGGGTCTGGTCAGCCCCAGCATTTT; CDR3aa: CASSQGTGSGQPQHF; abundance: -; j_gene: TRBJ1-5; v_gene: TRBV4-1; d_gene: TRBD1
CDR3nt: TGCGCCAGCAGCTTGGTTGGGCCAGGGGATGGCTACACCTTC; CDR3aa: CASSLVGPGDGYTF; abundance: -; j_gene: TRBJ1-2; v_gene: TRBV5-1; d_gene: -
CDR3nt: TGCAGCGTTGTGGGGGACAGCTCCTACGAGCAGTACTTC; CDR3aa: CSVVGDSSYEQYF; abundance: -; j_gene: TRBJ2-7; v_gene: TRBV29-1; d_gene: TRBD1
CDR3nt: TGTGCCAGCAGGCTTCAGGGTACCGGGGAGCTGTTTTTT; CDR3aa: CASRLQGTGELFF; abundance: -; j_gene: TRBJ2-2; v_gene: TRBV27; d_gene: -
CDR3nt: TGTGCCAGCAGCCCCTCGGGTCGAACGAGTGAGCAGTACTTC; CDR3aa: CASSPSGRTSEQYF; abundance: -; j_gene: TRBJ2-7; v_gene: TRBV5-6; d_gene: -
CDR3nt: TGTGCCAGTAAGGGGGATCCTTACAATGAGCAGTTCTTC; CDR3aa: CASKGDPYNEQFF; abundance: -; j_gene: TRBJ2-1; v_gene: TRBV19; d_gene: -
CDR3nt: TGTGCCAGCAGCTACACAGGGGGCGGCACTGAAGCTTTCTTT; CDR3aa: CASSYTGGGTEAFF; abundance: once; j_gene: TRBJ1-1; v_gene: TRBV5-4; d_gene: TRBD1
CDR3nt: TGCGCCAGCAGCTTGGTCCCGGAAGCCTACGAGCAGTACTTC; CDR3aa: CASSLVPEAYEQYF; abundance: once; j_gene: TRBJ2-7; v_gene: TRBV5-1; d_gene: -
CDR3nt: TGCAGCGTCGAGGACAGGTACAATGAGCAGTTCTTC; CDR3aa: CSVEDRYNEQFF; abundance: -; j_gene: TRBJ2-1; v_gene: TRBV29-1; d_gene: TRBD1
CDR3nt: TGTGCCAGCAGCGACAGAGAGGCCTATGGCTACACCTTC; CDR3aa: CASSDREAYGYTF; abundance: -; j_gene: TRBJ1-2; v_gene: TRBV7-9; d_gene: -
CDR3nt: TGTGCCAGCAGCTTAGCAGGGGCGAACACTGAAGCTTTCTTT; CDR3aa: CASSLAGANTEAFF; abundance: -; j_gene: TRBJ1-1; v_gene: TRBV5-4; d_gene: -
CDR3nt: TGTGCCAGCAGTTTTCGGGGCGAGGGCCCCCCGTACTTC; CDR3aa: CASSFRGEGPPYF; abundance: once; j_gene: TRBJ2-7; v_gene: TRBV28; d_gene: -